This T cell receptor beta chain was retrieved from a study of control samples from healthy donors and cancer patients (dated by TCRdb to 2020 to 2021). Library preparation employed the immunoSEQ multiplex PCR assay. Drawn from immuneACCESS, this table holds only the in-frame rearrangements with V and J called that TCRdb kept. Clones are partly lost; checked studies trace under half to an unresolved V gene and leave the rest unexplained. This sample is represented by 91,000 or so clones; 80% to 95% of them were singletons. The top ten constitute roughly 0.92% of the sample. Per the germline V gene (reference sequence), LGHDT is the CDR1 and YNNKEL is the CDR2. From its cysteine to its phenylalanine, the CDR3 spans 13 amino acids. This entry keeps only the CDR3 DNA: 39 bases, framed from base 1. V is pruned by 6 bases and J by 8 bases, leaving 5 bases of the junction without a gene match. This clone was seen a single time. Its recognized antigen is unknown. There are no base qualities to consult, and no much larger clone falls within one base.

The sequence links TRBV3-1 (or the pseudogene TRBV3-2) to TRBJ2-5, and 11 junctional nucleotides match TRBD1. Input material: blood. The sequence was collected from a woman aged 25 to 39 in good health. In nucleotide form, the sequence is TGTGCCAGCAGAACCGGGACAGGGGGTACCCAGTACTTC. The encoded protein is CASRTGTGGTQYF.